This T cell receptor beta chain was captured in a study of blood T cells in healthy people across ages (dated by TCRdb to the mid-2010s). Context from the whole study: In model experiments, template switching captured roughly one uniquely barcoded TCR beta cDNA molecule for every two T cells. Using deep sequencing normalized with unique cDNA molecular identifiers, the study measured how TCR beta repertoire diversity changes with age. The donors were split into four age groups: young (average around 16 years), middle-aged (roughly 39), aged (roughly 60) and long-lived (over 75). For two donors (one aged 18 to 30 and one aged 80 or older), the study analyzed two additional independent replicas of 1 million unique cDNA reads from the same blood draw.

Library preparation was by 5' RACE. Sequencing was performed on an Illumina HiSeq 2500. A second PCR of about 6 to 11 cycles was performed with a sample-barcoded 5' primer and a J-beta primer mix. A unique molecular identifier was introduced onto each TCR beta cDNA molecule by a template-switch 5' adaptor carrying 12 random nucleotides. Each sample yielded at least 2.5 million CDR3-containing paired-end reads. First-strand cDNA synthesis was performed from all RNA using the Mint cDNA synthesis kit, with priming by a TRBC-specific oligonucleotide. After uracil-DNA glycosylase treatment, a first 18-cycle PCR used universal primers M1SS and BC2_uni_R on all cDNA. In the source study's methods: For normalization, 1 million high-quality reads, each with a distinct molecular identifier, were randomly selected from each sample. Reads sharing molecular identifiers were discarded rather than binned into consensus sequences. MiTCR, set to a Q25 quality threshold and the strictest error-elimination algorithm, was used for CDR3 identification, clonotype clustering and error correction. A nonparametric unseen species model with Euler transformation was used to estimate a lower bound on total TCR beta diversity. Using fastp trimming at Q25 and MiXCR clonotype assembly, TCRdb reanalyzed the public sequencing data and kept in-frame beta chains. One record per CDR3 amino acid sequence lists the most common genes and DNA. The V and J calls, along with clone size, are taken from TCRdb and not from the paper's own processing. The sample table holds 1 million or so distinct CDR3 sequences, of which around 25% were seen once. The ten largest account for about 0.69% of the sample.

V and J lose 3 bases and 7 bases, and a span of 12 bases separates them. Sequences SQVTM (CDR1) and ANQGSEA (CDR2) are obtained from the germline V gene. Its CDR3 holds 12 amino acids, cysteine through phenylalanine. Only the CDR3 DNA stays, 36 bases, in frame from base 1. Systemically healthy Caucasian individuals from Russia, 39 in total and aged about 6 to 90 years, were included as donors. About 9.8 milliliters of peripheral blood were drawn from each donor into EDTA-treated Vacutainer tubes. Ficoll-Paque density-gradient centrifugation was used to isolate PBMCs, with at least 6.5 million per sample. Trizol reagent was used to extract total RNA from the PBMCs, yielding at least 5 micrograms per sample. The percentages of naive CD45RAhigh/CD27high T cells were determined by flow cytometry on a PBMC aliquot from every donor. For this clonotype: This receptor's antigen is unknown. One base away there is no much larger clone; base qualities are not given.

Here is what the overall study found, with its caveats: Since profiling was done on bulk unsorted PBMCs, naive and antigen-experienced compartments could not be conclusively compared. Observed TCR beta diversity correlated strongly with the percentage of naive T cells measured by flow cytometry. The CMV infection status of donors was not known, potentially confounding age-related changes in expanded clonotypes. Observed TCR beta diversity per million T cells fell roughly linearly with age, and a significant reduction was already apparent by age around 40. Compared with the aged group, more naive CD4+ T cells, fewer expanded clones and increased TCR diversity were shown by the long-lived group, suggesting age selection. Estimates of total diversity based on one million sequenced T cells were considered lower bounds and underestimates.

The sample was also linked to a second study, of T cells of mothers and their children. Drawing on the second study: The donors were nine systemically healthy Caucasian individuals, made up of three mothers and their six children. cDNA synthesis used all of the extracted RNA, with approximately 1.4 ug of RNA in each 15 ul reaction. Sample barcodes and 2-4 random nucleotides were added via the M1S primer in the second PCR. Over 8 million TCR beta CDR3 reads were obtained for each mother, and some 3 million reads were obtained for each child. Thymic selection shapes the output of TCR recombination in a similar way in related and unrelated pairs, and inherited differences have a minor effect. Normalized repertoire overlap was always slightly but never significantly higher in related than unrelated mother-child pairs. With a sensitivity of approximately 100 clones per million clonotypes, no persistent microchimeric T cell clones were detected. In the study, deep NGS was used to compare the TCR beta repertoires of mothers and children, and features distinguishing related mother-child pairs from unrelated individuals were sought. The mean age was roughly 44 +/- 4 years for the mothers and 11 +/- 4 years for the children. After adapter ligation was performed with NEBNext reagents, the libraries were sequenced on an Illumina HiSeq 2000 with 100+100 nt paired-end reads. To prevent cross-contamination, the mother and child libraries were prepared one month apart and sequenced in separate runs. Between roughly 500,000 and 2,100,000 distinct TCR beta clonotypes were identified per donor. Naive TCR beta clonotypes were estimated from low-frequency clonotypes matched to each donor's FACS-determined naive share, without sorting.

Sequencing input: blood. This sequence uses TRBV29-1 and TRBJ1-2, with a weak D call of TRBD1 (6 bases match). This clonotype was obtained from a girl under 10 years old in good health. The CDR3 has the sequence CSVDQQGSGYTF. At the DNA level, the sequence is TGCAGCGTTGACCAACAGGGTAGTGGCTACACCTTC.